The T cell receptor beta chain described here comes from a study of glioma-infiltrating T cells. Study results and caveats: Gliomas, especially low-grade, showed above-expected tissue-blood divergence; non-neoplastic patients showed below.

A word on this clonotype: Antigen specificity is unknown.

Using RNA template, CDR3s of TCR alpha and beta were amplified with iRepertoire arm-PCR. For one-step reverse transcription and amplification, 100-400 ng of tissue mRNA or PBMC total RNA was used. MiXCR, run by TCRdb on the multiplex PCR reads, gives a single entry per CDR3 protein. The sample lists 150,000 or so distinct CDR3 sequences; 35% to 50% were seen once. Germline values: CDR1 LGHNA, CDR2 YNFKEQ. This CDR3 is built from 17 residues. The receptor was isolated from a human donor with low-grade glioma or glioblastoma, undergoing nonglioma brain surgery, or in good health (not recorded which). The sequenced sample consisted of glioma tissue, nonneoplastic brain tissue, or PBMCs (not recorded which). V is TRBV4-2 and J is TRBJ2-5; TRBD2 agrees at 10 bases. Gene TRBJ2-1 matches the end of the DNA better, so the J call may be wrong. The CDR3 nucleotides are TGTGCCAGCAGCCAAGAGAATTCACTAGCGGGATTCAATGAGCAGTTCTTC. Translated, it gives CASSQENSLAGFNEQFF.